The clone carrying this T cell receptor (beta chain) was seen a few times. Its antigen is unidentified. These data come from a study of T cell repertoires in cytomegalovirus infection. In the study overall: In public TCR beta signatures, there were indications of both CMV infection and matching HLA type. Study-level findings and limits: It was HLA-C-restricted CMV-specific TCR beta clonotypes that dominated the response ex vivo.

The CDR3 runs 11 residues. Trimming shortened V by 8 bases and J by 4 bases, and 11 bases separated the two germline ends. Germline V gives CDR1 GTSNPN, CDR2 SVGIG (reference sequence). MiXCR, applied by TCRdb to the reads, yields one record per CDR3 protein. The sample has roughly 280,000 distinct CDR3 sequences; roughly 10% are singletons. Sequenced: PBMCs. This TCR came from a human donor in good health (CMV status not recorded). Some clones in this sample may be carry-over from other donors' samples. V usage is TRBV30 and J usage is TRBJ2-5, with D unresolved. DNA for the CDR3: TGTGCCCACCTAAGAGGAGAGACCCAGTACTTC. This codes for CAHLRGETQYF.